The rows below give T cell receptor beta chains drawn from one sample of a study of T-cell memory formation after mild COVID-19. TCRdb recomputed calls from the 5' RACE reads with MiXCR, one row per CDR3 protein. The table includes about 270,000 distinct CDR3 sequences, roughly 14% detected once. What was sequenced was PBMCs or a T cell subset sorted from them (not recorded which). These receptors all stem from an adult woman who had mild COVID-19 (a few samples of this study predate the infection). Cell type and time point are not known. Each CDR3 is given with its conserved first and last residue. A D gene is named only where the DNA matches it firmly. Expanded clones are given a class, and other clones once, few, many or no size at all.

TRBV20-1,TRBJ2-4,many,TRBD2,CSATRGLGIQNIQYF,TGCAGTGCTACGAGGGGACTAGGAATCCAAAACATTCAGTACTTC
TRBV20-1,TRBJ2-1,few,.,CSARDGTDDNEQFF,TGCAGTGCTAGAGATGGGACTGACGACAATGAGCAGTTCTTC
TRBV7-2,TRBJ1-1,few,.,CASSEQGLGTEAFF,TGTGCCAGCAGCGAACAGGGATTAGGGACTGAAGCTTTCTTT
TRBV4-3,TRBJ1-2,many,TRBD1,CASSQDFETGVYGYTF,TGCGCCAGCAGCCAAGATTTCGAAACAGGGGTCTATGGCTACACCTTC
TRBV30,TRBJ2-3,many,TRBD2,CAWSSGGGGDTQYF,TGTGCCTGGAGTTCCGGGGGGGGAGGAGATACGCAGTATTTT
TRBV24-1,TRBJ2-3,few,TRBD2,CATQKGLVPSTDTQYF,TGTGCCACCCAAAAAGGACTAGTCCCTAGCACAGATACGCAGTATTTT
TRBV11-2,TRBJ1-1,.,.,CASSSPRGGKNTEAFF,TGTGCCAGCAGCTCCCCCCGGGGGGGGAAGAACACTGAAGCTTTCTTT
TRBV7-9,TRBJ2-4,few,.,CASSSYRDLNIQYF,TGTGCCAGCAGCTCCTACAGGGACCTCAACATTCAGTACTTC
TRBV4-1,TRBJ1-2,few,.,CASSQDERQAVSYGYTF,TGCGCCAGCAGCCAAGATGAGCGCCAGGCTGTTTCCTATGGCTACACCTTC
TRBV18,TRBJ1-1,.,.,CASSPSDSREAFF,TGTGCCAGCTCACCGTCGGACAGTCGTGAAGCTTTCTTT
TRBV3-1,TRBJ2-7,.,.,CASRPRGSYEQYF,TGTGCCAGCAGGCCTCGGGGCTCCTACGAGCAGTACTTC
TRBV5-1,TRBJ2-2,few,TRBD2,CASSYASGNTGELFF,TGCGCCAGCAGCTACGCTAGCGGGAACACCGGGGAGCTGTTTTTT
TRBV11-3,TRBJ2-7,.,.,CASSLAEGPYEQYF,TGTGCCAGCAGCTTAGCCGAAGGTCCTTACGAGCAGTACTTC
TRBV20-1,TRBJ2-7,few,TRBD2,CSARSFLAGAYEQYF,TGCAGTGCCAGGTCGTTTTTAGCGGGAGCCTACGAGCAGTACTTC
TRBV20-1,TRBJ1-2,.,.,CSARRGQGANYGYTF,TGCAGTGCCCGTCGGGGGCAGGGAGCTAACTATGGCTACACCTTC
TRBV4-3,TRBJ2-1,many,.,CASSQGTSSYNEQFF,TGCGCCAGCAGCCAAGGGACTTCCTCCTACAATGAGCAGTTCTTC
TRBV7-2,TRBJ2-7,few,.,CASSLASGDEQYF,TGTGCCAGCAGCTTAGCTTCCGGGGACGAGCAGTACTTC
TRBV27,TRBJ1-2,few,TRBD1,CASSLNTGGYGYTF,TGTGCCAGCAGTTTAAATACAGGGGGCTATGGCTACACCTTC
TRBV5-1,TRBJ2-7,.,.,CASSFEQDYEQYF,TGCGCCAGCAGCTTTGAACAGGACTACGAGCAGTACTTC
TRBV25-1,TRBJ1-5,many,TRBD1,CASSDSTDREFNQPQHF,TGTGCCAGCAGTGATTCCACCGACAGGGAGTTCAATCAGCCCCAGCATTTT
TRBV3-1,TRBJ1-1,many,TRBD1,CASRSRGPVLTEAFF,TGTGCCAGCAGGTCCAGGGGGCCAGTGTTAACTGAAGCTTTCTTT
TRBV7-3,TRBJ2-7,.,TRBD1,CASSPSGQGLNEQYF,TGTGCCAGCAGCCCCAGTGGACAGGGGTTGAACGAGCAGTACTTC
TRBV11-1,TRBJ1-1,few,TRBD1,CASSTDRAEAFF,TGTGCCAGCAGCACGGACAGGGCCGAAGCTTTCTTT
TRBV6-1,TRBJ2-1,few,TRBD2,CASSGLGAGVDNEQFF,TGTGCCAGCAGTGGGCTTGGGGCGGGAGTAGACAATGAGCAGTTCTTC
TRBV12-3/TRBV12-4,TRBJ2-6,few,.,CASSLTVGSGANVLTF,TGTGCCAGCAGTTTAACCGTCGGCTCTGGGGCCAACGTCCTGACTTTC
TRBV7-8,TRBJ2-2,.,.,CASSPKRDRITGELFF,TGTGCCAGCAGCCCCAAAAGGGACCGCATCACCGGGGAGCTGTTTTTT
TRBV12-3/TRBV12-4,TRBJ2-5,.,.,CASSLGTAETQYF,TGTGCCAGCAGTTTGGGGACGGCAGAGACCCAGTACTTC
TRBV7-9,TRBJ2-7,.,.,CASSLVQGGSEQYF,TGTGCCAGCAGCTTAGTCCAGGGAGGAAGCGAGCAGTACTTC
TRBV24-1,TRBJ2-5,few,.,CATSDRTAFGETQYF,TGTGCCACCAGTGACCGGACAGCGTTTGGGGAGACCCAGTACTTC
TRBV29-1,TRBJ2-7,.,.,CSVISLGEQYF,TGCAGCGTTATTTCCCTCGGCGAGCAGTACTTC
TRBV6-2/TRBV6-3,TRBJ2-7,.,TRBD2,CASSTRTSGREKQYF,TGTGCCAGCAGTACCAGGACTAGCGGGAGGGAGAAGCAGTACTTC
TRBV7-9,TRBJ2-3,few,.,CASSLLGVDTDTQYF,TGTGCCAGCAGCTTATTGGGAGTGGACACAGATACGCAGTATTTT
TRBV29-1,TRBJ1-2,few,TRBD1,CSVDGPMTGRIGYTF,TGCAGCGTTGATGGTCCCATGACAGGGCGGATCGGCTACACCTTC
TRBV7-9,TRBJ2-3,few,TRBD2,CASSLWTSGRSDTQYF,TGTGCCAGCAGCCTCTGGACTAGCGGGAGGTCGGATACGCAGTATTTT
TRBV7-9,TRBJ2-5,.,.,CASSFQSGIQETQYF,TGTGCCAGCAGCTTTCAATCAGGGATACAAGAGACCCAGTACTTC
TRBV9,TRBJ1-1,few,.,CASSVGGLGTEAFF,TGTGCCAGCAGCGTAGGGGGGCTTGGCACTGAAGCTTTCTTT
TRBV7-9,TRBJ1-2,.,.,CASSLEVLNYGYTF,TGTGCCAGCAGCTTAGAGGTCCTAAACTATGGCTACACCTTC
TRBV5-1,TRBJ2-2,.,.,CASFTGPNTGELFF,TGCGCCAGCTTTACAGGGCCGAACACCGGGGAGCTGTTTTTT
TRBV6-2/TRBV6-3,TRBJ2-7,.,TRBD2,CASIHRERGPYEQYF,TGTGCCAGCATTCATAGGGAGCGGGGGCCCTACGAGCAGTACTTC
TRBV20-1,TRBJ2-7,.,TRBD1,CSARDDRGLGYEQYF,TGCAGTGCTAGAGATGACAGGGGCCTTGGCTACGAGCAGTACTTC
TRBV6-1,TRBJ2-1,few,.,CASRPWIEIANEQFF,TGTGCCAGCAGGCCCTGGATAGAGATAGCCAATGAGCAGTTCTTC
TRBV9,TRBJ2-7,.,.,CASSVAEEGFYEQYF,TGTGCCAGCAGCGTAGCCGAGGAGGGGTTCTACGAGCAGTACTTC
TRBV15,TRBJ1-4,.,.,CATSRAPGVDEKLFF,TGTGCCACCAGCAGAGCACCTGGGGTGGATGAAAAACTGTTTTTT
TRBV7-9,TRBJ1-4,.,.,CASSWDGKNEKLFF,TGTGCCAGCAGCTGGGACGGTAAAAATGAAAAACTGTTTTTT
TRBV7-9,TRBJ1-2,few,.,CASSLGTETYGYTF,TGTGCCAGCAGCTTAGGGACGGAGACCTATGGCTACACCTTC
TRBV7-2,TRBJ2-5,many,.,CASSLAVLGETQYF,TGTGCCAGCAGCTTAGCGGTTTTGGGAGAGACCCAGTACTTC
TRBV29-1,TRBJ2-7,.,.,CSVPGASSYEQYF,TGCAGCGTCCCGGGGGCTAGCTCCTACGAGCAGTACTTC
TRBV11-2,TRBJ2-1,few,.,CASSLRTSAEQFF,TGTGCCAGCAGCTTAAGGACCAGCGCTGAGCAGTTCTTC
TRBV29-1,TRBJ1-1,few,.,CSVLVGGPGGHEAFF,TGCAGCGTTCTGGTCGGGGGGCCCGGGGGTCATGAAGCTTTCTTT
TRBV24-1,TRBJ1-5,few,.,CATSEGGRWDSNQPQHF,TGTGCCACCAGTGAGGGGGGCCGCTGGGATAGCAATCAGCCCCAGCATTTT
TRBV29-1,TRBJ2-7,.,.,CSVGRDTYEQYF,TGCAGCGTTGGCCGGGACACCTACGAGCAGTACTTC
TRBV20-1,TRBJ2-1,.,TRBD2,CSAPRGGTTGEQFF,TGCAGTGCCCCCCGGGGGGGTACTACTGGGGAGCAGTTCTTC
TRBV2,TRBJ1-5,.,.,CASRRTDSRHQPQHF,TGTGCCAGCAGGCGTACGGACAGCCGTCATCAGCCCCAGCATTTT
TRBV11-2,TRBJ2-4,.,.,CASKNTNREIQYF,TGTGCCAGCAAAAATACCAATAGGGAAATTCAGTACTTC
TRBV12-3/TRBV12-4,TRBJ1-2,few,TRBD1,CASSPGQGSSGYTF,TGTGCCAGCAGCCCGGGACAGGGGTCTTCTGGCTACACCTTC
TRBV29-1,TRBJ1-3,.,.,CSARGGRNTIYF,TGCAGCGCTCGGGGAGGGAGAAACACCATATATTTT
TRBV10-3,TRBJ2-1,few,TRBD2,CAISVGASGSKQFF,TGTGCCATCAGCGTTGGGGCTAGCGGGAGCAAGCAGTTCTTC
TRBV6-5,TRBJ2-2,.,.,CASRGGLGQRSTGELFF,TGTGCCAGCAGGGGGGGGCTGGGACAGAGAAGCACCGGGGAGCTGTTTTTT
TRBV12-3/TRBV12-4,TRBJ2-7,many,.,CASSKRGAAYEQYF,TGTGCCAGCAGCAAAAGGGGGGCTGCCTACGAGCAGTACTTC